Listed here are 26 T cell receptor beta chains from one sample, sequenced in a study of a mutant IDH1 vaccine in newly diagnosed glioma. The repertoire was sequenced with immunoSEQ multiplex PCR; TCRdb's copy has only in-frame clones and lacks some. This table has about 32,000 clones, roughly 85% appearing once. Time point denoted: week 35, safety follow-up. One vaccine dose held 300 ug of mutant IDH1 20-mer peptide and came with topical imiquimod. Their antigen targets remain unknown. Sequencing used PBMCs, obtained from a glioma patient whose treatment included an IDH1 peptide vaccine. These receptors originate from a woman aged 18-35 years with glioma.

The chain recombines TRBV5-1 with TRBJ2-5, with D perhaps TRBD2 (6 bases). This CDR3 comprises 15 residues. Germline values: CDR1 SGHRS, CDR2 YFSETQ. V was shortened by 4 bases and J by 1 base, with 14 bases between the two germline ends. CDR3: CASSPGWTTQETQYF. The CDR3 DNA reads as TGCGCCAGCAGCCCCGGGTGGACTACCCAAGAGACCCAGTACTTC.

The chain couples TRBV18 to TRBJ2-5; tentatively, D is TRBD1 (6 bases). V gave up 7 bases and J gave up 5 bases, with 20 bases separating them. In germline, CDR1 is KGHSH, CDR2 LQKENI. The CDR3 covers 15 residues. The CDR3 region is CASLDIRDNEETQYF. The CDR3 coding sequence is TGTGCCAGCTTAGACATCCGGGACAATGAGGAGACCCAGTACTTC.

The J gene is TRBJ1-2, the V gene TRBV15; 7 nucleotides match TRBD1. The germline V gene has CDR1 LNHNV and CDR2 YYDKDF (reference sequence). V shed 1 base and J 8 bases; nucleotides not matched to a gene: 19. This CDR3 is 18 amino acids long. CDR3 coding DNA: TGTGCCACCAGCAGAGCGGGGGAACGCACGAGACAGGGAGGAGGCTACACCTTC. As protein: CATSRAGERTRQGGGYTF.

The gene calls are TRBV19 and TRBJ2-2, with D possibly matching TRBD2 (6 bases). Germline assignment: CDR1 LNHDA and CDR2 SQIVND (reference sequence). Trimming took 6 bases from V and 7 from J, leaving 18 bases between them. This CDR3 spans 15 amino acids. CDR3 DNA sequence: TGTGCCAGTAGCCCGAGAGGAGGGCCGGGCGGGGAGCTGTTTTTT. Its translation: CASSPRGGPGGELFF.

The chain has TRBV6-1 and TRBJ1-2, with D tentatively TRBD1 (5 bases). The germline V and J ends were trimmed by 5 bases and 4 bases, with 11 bases remaining between them. Germline values: CDR1 MNHNS, CDR2 SASEGT. The CDR3 extends over 13 amino acids. CDR3 in amino acids: CASSIGDLYGYTF. CDR3 bases: TGTGCCAGCAGTATCGGGGACCTCTATGGCTACACCTTC.

This rearrangement joins TRBV7-6 to TRBJ1-1, with D unresolved. The CDR3 sequence is 14 residues long. Germline CDR1 reads SGHVS; CDR2 reads FNYEAQ. The V and J ends lost 1 base and 4 bases respectively, with 10 bases between them. Written as DNA, the CDR3 is TGTGCCAGCAGCTTAGTAGCGTCGGGCACTGAAGCTTTCTTT. As protein: CASSLVASGTEAFF.

CDR3 protein: CASSPPDRKTGELFF. The CDR3 nucleotides read TGTGCCAGCTCACCACCCGACAGAAAAACCGGGGAGCTGTTTTTT. The chain recombines TRBV18 with TRBJ2-2, with a tentative D call TRBD1 (5 bases). V lost 0 bases to trimming and J lost 5 bases, with 10 bases between them. This CDR3 is built from 15 residues. CDR1 is KGHSH, CDR2 LQKENI, per germline.

The chain uses TRBV13 and TRBJ2-3; D is ambiguous. Germline CDR1 PRHDT, CDR2 FYEKMQ (reference sequence). V was shortened by 5 bases and J by 4 bases, with 19 bases between the two germline ends. CDR3 length: 16 residues. CDR3 protein: CASSPVVYPAPDTQYF. The CDR3 DNA reads TGTGCCAGCAGCCCCGTGGTCTATCCTGCCCCAGATACGCAGTATTTT.

The rearrangement joins TRBV5-4 to TRBJ2-1, with D possibly being TRBD2 (7 bases). CDR1 SGHNT and CDR2 YYREEE come from the germline V gene (reference sequence). The germline V and J ends were trimmed by 4 bases and 3 bases, with 17 bases remaining between them. This CDR3 comprises 16 residues. The CDR3 nucleotides are TGTGCCAGCAGCACTCCGGGGGGCGAACTCTACAATGAGCAGTTCTTC. Translating gives CASSTPGGELYNEQFF.

The chain is built from TRBV5-1 and TRBJ1-6; D is uncertain. Trimming cost V 0 bases and J 6 bases, with 13 bases left between them. This CDR3 spans 16 amino acids. The V gene's germline CDR1 is SGHRS and CDR2 YFSETQ. The CDR3: CASSLVLGPSNSPLHF. In DNA form, the CDR3 reads TGCGCCAGCAGCTTGGTCCTCGGCCCGTCTAATTCACCCCTCCACTTT.

This chain links TRBV7-2 with TRBJ2-3; TRBD2 matches at 7 bases. The CDR3 contains 14 residues. The trim removed 5 bases at V and 2 bases at J, leaving 4 bases unmatched. Germline loops: CDR1 SGHTA, CDR2 FQGNSA. The CDR3 DNA sequence: TGTGCCAGCAGCGTAAGCGGGGCCACAGATACGCAGTATTTT. Protein product: CASSVSGATDTQYF.

The chain recombines TRBV7-2 with TRBJ2-3; 9 nucleotides line up with TRBD1. V lost 5 bases to trimming and J lost 6 bases; unmatched junction nucleotides: 3. The CDR3 runs 13 residues. Germline values: CDR1 SGHTA, CDR2 FQGNSA. CDR3 nucleotide sequence: TGTGCCAGCAGCAGACAGGGGGGCGATACGCAGTATTTT. Encoded protein: CASSRQGGDTQYF.

This sequence joins TRBV30 and TRBJ1-4, with TRBD1 matching over 8 bases. The length of the CDR3 is 14 residues. CDR1 is GTSNPN, CDR2 SVGIG, per germline (reference sequence). J lost 6 bases, V lost 4 bases, and 7 bases had no gene match. The CDR3 coding sequence is TGTGCCTGGAACTCCGGACAGGGATATGAAAAACTGTTTTTT. This translates into CAWNSGQGYEKLFF.

The chain links TRBV4-3 to TRBJ2-2; D may be TRBD1 or TRBD2 (6 bases each). CDR1 is LGHNA and CDR2 is YSLEER in the germline V gene. The CDR3 totals 14 residues. Trimming took 0 bases from V and 11 from J, leaving 13 bases between them. CDR3 protein: CASSQDRGTRELFF. The CDR3 nucleotides read TGCGCCAGCAGCCAAGATCGGGGGACAAGAGAGCTGTTTTTT.

The chain employs TRBV27 and TRBJ1-5; D is unresolved. CDR1 and CDR2 from the germline V gene are MNHEY and SMNVEV (reference sequence). This CDR3 has 12 residues. The V and J ends lost 8 bases and 4 bases respectively, with 9 bases between them. The CDR3 is CASSKINQPQHF. The CDR3 DNA reads as TGTGCCAGCTCTAAGATAAATCAGCCCCAGCATTTT.

The chain carries TRBV15 and TRBJ1-4; D not certain. Trimming stripped 1 base from V and 0 bases from J, with 12 bases between. Germline V gene sequence: CDR1 LNHNV, CDR2 YYDKDF (reference sequence). The CDR3 length is 17 residues. DNA for the CDR3: TGTGCCACCAGCAGAGTATTATTTTGGCCAACTAATGAAAAACTGTTTTTT. As protein: CATSRVLFWPTNEKLFF.

The chain links TRBV11-2 to TRBJ1-2; D gene uncertain. This CDR3 is 14 amino acids long. The V end was cut by 5 bases, the J end by 7 bases, with 17 bases between. Looked up from germline, CDR1 is SGHAT and CDR2 is FQNNGV. CDR3 loop: CASSTSNSGVGYTF. In DNA form, the CDR3 reads TGTGCCAGCAGCACTTCAAACAGTGGAGTTGGCTACACCTTC.

The gene calls are TRBV18 and TRBJ2-7, with 12 bases that match TRBD2. Losses at the gene ends were 3 bases for V and 3 bases for J; bases not matched to a gene: 6. Germline V gives CDR1 KGHSH, CDR2 LQKENI. This CDR3 region has 16 residues. The CDR3 nucleotides are TGTGCCAGCTCACCGACACTAGCGGGGGGACTCTACGAGCAGTACTTC. Amino acid sequence: CASSPTLAGGLYEQYF.

This clone was detected once. The rearrangement uses TRBV6-4 and TRBJ1-2; the D is unclear. Trimming cost V 3 bases and J 8 bases, with 10 bases left between them. The CDR3 has 12 residues. Germline V gives CDR1 MRHNA, CDR2 SNTAGT. The CDR3 sequence is CASSDWVGGYTF. The CDR3 DNA reads TGTGCCAGCAGTGATTGGGTCGGGGGCTACACCTTC.

The DNA for the CDR3 is TGTGCCAGTAGTATAGGCGGGGGCAATGAGCAGTTCTTC. Translation gives CASSIGGGNEQFF. This chain joins TRBV19 and TRBJ2-1; 7 nucleotides match TRBD2. This CDR3 region has 13 residues. Trimming at V came to 1 base and at J to 6 bases, leaving 0 bases not matched to a gene. Germline V gene lookup returns CDR1 LNHDA and CDR2 SQIVND (reference sequence). Based on the CDR3 plus reference TRBV19 and TRBJ2-1, the full variable domain is DGGITQSPKYLFRKEGQNVTLSCEQNLNHDAMYWYRQDPGQGLRLIYYSQIVNDFQKGDIAEGYSVSREKKESFPLTVTSAQKNPTAFYLCASSIGGGNEQFFGPGTRLTVL.

This chain joins TRBV7-3 and TRBJ2-3; D unclear. The CDR3 contains 15 residues. The V gene's germline CDR1 is SGHTA and CDR2 FQGTGA. V lost 2 bases and J lost 8, with 17 bases in between. CDR3 DNA: TGTGCCAGCAGCTTACGTCCCCGGGTAGGTATTACGCAGTATTTT. It codes for CASSLRPRVGITQYF.

J is TRBJ2-1 and V is TRBV29-1; TRBD2 aligns across 9 bases. V lost 4 bases, J lost 5 bases, and 9 bases stayed unmatched. Germline CDR1 SQVTM, CDR2 ANQGSEA. The CDR3 loop spans 15 amino acids. The CDR3 coding sequence is TGCAGCGTTGGAGGTAGCGGGAGCTTCGACAATGAGCAGTTCTTC. As protein: CSVGGSGSFDNEQFF.

V and J are TRBV9 and TRBJ2-5, with D possibly matching TRBD2 (6 bases). Trimming took off 3 bases at V and 0 bases at J, with 9 bases between the two ends. Germline V gives CDR1 SGDLS, CDR2 YYNGEE. The CDR3 contains 14 residues. In DNA, the CDR3 is TGTGCCAGCAGCGCCCGGGACTACCAAGAGACCCAGTACTTC. This gives the protein CASSARDYQETQYF.

This chain joins TRBV7-8 and TRBJ2-7; tentatively, D is TRBD2 (6 bases). The germline V gene has CDR1 SGHVS and CDR2 FQNEAQ. The CDR3 sequence is 15 residues long. Trimming took off 3 bases at V and 2 bases at J, with 14 bases between the two ends. The CDR3 sequence is CASSFRDSGPYEQYF. As DNA, the CDR3 is TGTGCCAGCAGCTTCCGAGATAGCGGTCCCTACGAGCAGTACTTC.

The table lists this clone with a few counts. The chain employs TRBV29-1 and TRBJ1-1; possible D gene TRBD1, 5 bases. CDR1 and CDR2 from the germline V gene are SQVTM and ANQGSEA. This CDR3 region has 12 residues. The V and J ends lost 8 bases and 5 bases respectively, with 15 bases between them. DNA for the CDR3: TGCAGCACACTGCCCGGGGGGACTGAAGCTTTCTTT. Encoded protein: CSTLPGGTEAFF. Using reference TRBV29-1 and TRBJ1-1 for the parts outside the CDR3, the full variable domain is SAVISQKPSRDICQRGTSLTIQCQVDSQVTMMFWYRQQPGQSLTLIATANQGSEATYESGFVIDKFPISRPNLTFSTLTVSNMSPEDSSIYLCSTLPGGTEAFFGQGTRLTVV.

The chain recombines TRBV12-5 with TRBJ2-1; TRBD2 matches 7 bases. Germline assignment: CDR1 LGHNT and CDR2 FRNRAP. The V and J ends lost 3 bases and 0 bases, in that order; junction bases with no gene match: 8. This CDR3 contains 17 residues. CDR3: CASGFSTSRSSYNEQFF. The DNA of the CDR3 is TGTGCTAGTGGTTTTTCGACTAGCAGGAGCTCCTACAATGAGCAGTTCTTC.